This T cell receptor beta chain was profiled in a study of beta chain features in type 1 diabetes. Study findings and constraints: TCRB CDR3s were moderately but significantly shorter in Type 1 diabetes patients in all four CD4+ subsets. In type 1 diabetes patients, VDJ junctions had fewer insertions; deletions at these junctions were more frequent.

This clone was seen only a few times. The antigen is not known. Cell sorting via CD45RO/CCR7/CD25/CD127/CD95/CD27 was performed to obtain CD4+ naive, central memory, regulatory and stem cell-like memory cells. All of the isolated RNA was reverse transcribed, so expressed TCRB transcripts were sequenced. Sequencing was performed with immunoSEQ multiplex PCR; in TCRdb, only in-frame clones are kept and a portion is missing. The data show about 620,000 clones, 15% seen once. The clonotype originates from a man aged 18 to 29 in good health. Source material: naive CD4+ T cells from blood.

CDR3 sequence reads: CASSRTGGRGQPQHF. Written as DNA, the CDR3 is TGTGCCAGTAGTAGAACAGGGGGACGGGGTCAGCCCCAGCATTTT. The V gene is TRBV19, the J gene TRBJ1-5; 8 bases fit TRBD1. Germline CDR1 LNHDA, CDR2 SQIVND (reference sequence). The CDR3 consists of 15 residues. V lost 4 bases, J lost 6 bases, and 8 bases stayed unmatched. Full variable domain (remainder filled in from reference TRBV19 and TRBJ1-5): DGGITQSPKYLFRKEGQNVTLSCEQNLNHDAMYWYRQDPGQGLRLIYYSQIVNDFQKGDIAEGYSVSREKKESFPLTVTSAQKNPTAFYLCASSRTGGRGQPQHFGDGTRLSIL.